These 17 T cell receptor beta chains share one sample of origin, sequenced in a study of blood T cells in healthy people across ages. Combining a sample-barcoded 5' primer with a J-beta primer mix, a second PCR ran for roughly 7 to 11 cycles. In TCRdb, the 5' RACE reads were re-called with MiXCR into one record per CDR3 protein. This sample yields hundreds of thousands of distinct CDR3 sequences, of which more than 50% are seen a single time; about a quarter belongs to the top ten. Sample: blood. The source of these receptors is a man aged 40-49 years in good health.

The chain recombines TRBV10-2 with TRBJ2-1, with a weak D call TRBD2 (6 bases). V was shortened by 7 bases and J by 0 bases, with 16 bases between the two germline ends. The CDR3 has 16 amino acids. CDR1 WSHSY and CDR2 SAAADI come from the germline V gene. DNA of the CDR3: TGCGCCAGCACAGGGACTTCCCCTAGCTCCTACAATGAGCAGTTCTTC. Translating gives CASTGTSPSSYNEQFF.

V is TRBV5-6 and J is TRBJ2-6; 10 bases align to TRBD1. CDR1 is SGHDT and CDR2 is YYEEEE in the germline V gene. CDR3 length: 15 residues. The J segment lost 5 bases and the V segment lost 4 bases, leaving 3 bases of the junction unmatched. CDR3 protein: CASSRQGAWANVLTF. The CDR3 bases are TGTGCCAGCAGCCGACAGGGGGCCTGGGCCAACGTCCTGACTTTC.

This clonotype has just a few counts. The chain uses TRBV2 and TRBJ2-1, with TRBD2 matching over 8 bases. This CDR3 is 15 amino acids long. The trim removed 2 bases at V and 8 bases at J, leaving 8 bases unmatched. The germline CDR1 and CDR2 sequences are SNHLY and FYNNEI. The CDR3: CASSETLAVVYEQFF. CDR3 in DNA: TGTGCCAGCAGTGAAACACTAGCGGTGGTCTATGAGCAGTTCTTC.

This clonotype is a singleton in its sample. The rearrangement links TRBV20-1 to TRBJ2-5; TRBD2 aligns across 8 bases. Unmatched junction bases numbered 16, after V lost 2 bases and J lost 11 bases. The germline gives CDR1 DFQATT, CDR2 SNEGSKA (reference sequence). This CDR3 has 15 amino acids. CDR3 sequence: CSARFLAGTGREQYF. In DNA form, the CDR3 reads TGCAGTGCTAGATTTCTAGCGGGTACGGGGCGTGAGCAGTACTTC.

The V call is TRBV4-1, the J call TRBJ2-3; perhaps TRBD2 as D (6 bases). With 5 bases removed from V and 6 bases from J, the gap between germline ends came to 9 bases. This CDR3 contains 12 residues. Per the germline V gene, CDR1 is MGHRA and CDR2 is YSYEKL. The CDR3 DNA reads TGCGCCAGCAGCAAACGGGGGGATACGCAGTATTTT. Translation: CASSKRGDTQYF.

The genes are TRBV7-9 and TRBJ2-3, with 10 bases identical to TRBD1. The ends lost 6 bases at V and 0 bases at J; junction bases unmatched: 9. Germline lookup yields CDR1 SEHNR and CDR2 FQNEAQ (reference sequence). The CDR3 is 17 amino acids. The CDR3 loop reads CASRSTGGLASTDTQYF. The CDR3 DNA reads TGTGCCAGCAGGTCGACAGGGGGCTTAGCTAGCACAGATACGCAGTATTTT.

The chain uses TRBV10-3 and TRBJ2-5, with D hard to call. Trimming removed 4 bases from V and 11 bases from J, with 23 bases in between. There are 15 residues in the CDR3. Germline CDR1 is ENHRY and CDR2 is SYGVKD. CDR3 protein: CAISVVGKGDGEQYF. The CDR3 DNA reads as TGTGCCATCAGTGTGGTGGGGAAGGGTGATGGTGAGCAGTACTTC.

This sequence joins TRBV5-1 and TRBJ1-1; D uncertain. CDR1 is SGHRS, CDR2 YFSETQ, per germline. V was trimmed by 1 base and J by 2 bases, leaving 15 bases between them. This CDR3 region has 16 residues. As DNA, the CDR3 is TGCGCCAGCAGCTTGCGAGTCTCATCGGGTAACACTGAAGCTTTCTTT. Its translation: CASSLRVSSGNTEAFF.

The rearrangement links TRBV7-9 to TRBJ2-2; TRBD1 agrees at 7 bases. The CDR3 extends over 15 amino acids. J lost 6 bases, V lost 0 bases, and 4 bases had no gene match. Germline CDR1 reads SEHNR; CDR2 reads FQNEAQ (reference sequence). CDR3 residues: CASSLAAGGPGELFF. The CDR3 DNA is TGTGCCAGCAGCTTAGCGGCAGGGGGTCCCGGGGAGCTGTTTTTT.

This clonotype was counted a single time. In nucleotides, the CDR3 is TGCAGTGCTAGCACAGTCCCACCGAATAACGAGCAGTACTTC. Encoded protein: CSASTVPPNNEQYF. The gene calls are TRBV20-1 and TRBJ2-5; the D is unclear. The DNA end favors TRBJ2-7, so the J call may be wrong. The CDR3 consists of 14 residues. Germline V gene sequence: CDR1 DFQATT, CDR2 SNEGSKA (reference sequence).

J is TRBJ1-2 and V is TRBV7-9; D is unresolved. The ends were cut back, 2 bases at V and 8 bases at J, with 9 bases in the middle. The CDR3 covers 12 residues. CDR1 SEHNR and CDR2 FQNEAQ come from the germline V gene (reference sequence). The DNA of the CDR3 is TGTGCCAGCAGCTTAACGTATTCCGGCTACACCTTC. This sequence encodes CASSLTYSGYTF. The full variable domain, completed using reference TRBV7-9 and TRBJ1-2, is DTGVSQNPRHKITKRGQNVTFRCDPISEHNRLYWYRQTLGQGPEFLTYFQNEAQLEKSRLLSDRFSAERPKGSFSTLEIQRTEQGDSAMYLCASSLTYSGYTFGSGTRLTVV.

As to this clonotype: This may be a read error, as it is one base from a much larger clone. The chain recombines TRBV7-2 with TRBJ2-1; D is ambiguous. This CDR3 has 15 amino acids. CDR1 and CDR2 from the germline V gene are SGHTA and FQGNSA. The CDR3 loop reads CACSLAFGRYNEQFF. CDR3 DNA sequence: TGTGCCTGCAGCTTAGCATTCGGCAGGTACAATGAGCAGTTCTTC.

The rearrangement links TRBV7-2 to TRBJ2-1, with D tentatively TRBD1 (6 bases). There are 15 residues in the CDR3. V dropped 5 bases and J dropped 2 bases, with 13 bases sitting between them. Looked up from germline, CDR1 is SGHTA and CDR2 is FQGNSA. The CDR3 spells CASSTSDSPYNEQFF. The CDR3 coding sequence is TGTGCCAGCAGCACATCGGACAGTCCCTACAATGAGCAGTTCTTC.

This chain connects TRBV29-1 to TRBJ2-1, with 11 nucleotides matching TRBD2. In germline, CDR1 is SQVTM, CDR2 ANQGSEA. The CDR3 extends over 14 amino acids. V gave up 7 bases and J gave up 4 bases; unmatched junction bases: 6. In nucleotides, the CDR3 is TGCAGCGCTATGGGACTAGCGGTGTACAATGAGCAGTTCTTC. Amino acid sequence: CSAMGLAVYNEQFF.

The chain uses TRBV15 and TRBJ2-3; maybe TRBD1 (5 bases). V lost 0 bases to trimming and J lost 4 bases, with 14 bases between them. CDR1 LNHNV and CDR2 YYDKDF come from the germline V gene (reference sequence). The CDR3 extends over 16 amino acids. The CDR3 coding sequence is TGTGCCACCAGCAGAGATCAGCAGGGTATGCCAGATACGCAGTATTTT. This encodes CATSRDQQGMPDTQYF.

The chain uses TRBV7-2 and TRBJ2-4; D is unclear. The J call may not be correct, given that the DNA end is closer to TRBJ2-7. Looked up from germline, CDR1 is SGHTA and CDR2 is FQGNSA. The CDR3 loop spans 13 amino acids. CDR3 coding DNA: TGTGCCAGCAGCTTAGTGGGAACCGGCGAGCAGTACTTC. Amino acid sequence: CASSLVGTGEQYF.

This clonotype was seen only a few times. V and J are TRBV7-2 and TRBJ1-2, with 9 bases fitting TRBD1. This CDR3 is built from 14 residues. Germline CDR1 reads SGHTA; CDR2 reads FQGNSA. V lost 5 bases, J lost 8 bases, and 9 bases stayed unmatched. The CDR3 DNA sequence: TGTGCCAGCAGCACCTGGGACAGGGAGGAGGGCTACACCTTC. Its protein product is CASSTWDREEGYTF.